These T cell receptor beta chains were read from a single sample in a study of shared clonotypes between healthy human individuals. Measured with immunoSEQ multiplex PCR; TCRdb has only the in-frame clones, and not every one. The repertoire has about 580,000 clones, about 98% of them found once; the top ten carry 0.3%. Sequenced material: naive CD8+ T cells sorted from blood. These receptors all stem from a man aged 25 to 40 in good health. Each CDR3 is given with its conserved first and last residue. D genes are given only for firm matches. Clone size appears in some rows only: once, few, many, or a class for an expanded clone.

abundance: .; v_gene: TRBV29-1; j_gene: TRBJ2-2; d_gene: .; CDR3nt: TGCAGCGTTTCAGGTGCCGGGGAGCTGTTTTTT; CDR3aa: CSVSGAGELFF
abundance: once; v_gene: TRBV13; j_gene: TRBJ2-2; d_gene: .; CDR3nt: TGTGCCAGCAGCTTATCCCTGAACACCGGGGAGCTGTTTTTT; CDR3aa: CASSLSLNTGELFF
abundance: .; v_gene: TRBV6-1; j_gene: TRBJ2-7; d_gene: .; CDR3nt: TGTGCCAGCAGTGAATGGAGAAGTCTATTCGAGCAGTACTTC; CDR3aa: CASSEWRSLFEQYF
abundance: .; v_gene: TRBV5-4; j_gene: TRBJ2-1; d_gene: TRBD2; CDR3nt: TGTGCCAGCAGCTTGGTGGGACTAGAGGACAATGAGCAGTTCTTC; CDR3aa: CASSLVGLEDNEQFF
abundance: once; v_gene: TRBV30; j_gene: TRBJ2-7; d_gene: .; CDR3nt: TGTGCCTGGAGGGATACAGGGCCCCCCTACGAGCAGTACTTC; CDR3aa: CAWRDTGPPYEQYF
abundance: .; v_gene: TRBV5-1; j_gene: TRBJ1-1; d_gene: TRBD1; CDR3nt: TGCGCCAGCCGTGGACAGGGGAACACTGAAGCTTTCTTT; CDR3aa: CASRGQGNTEAFF
abundance: .; v_gene: TRBV4-1; j_gene: TRBJ1-5; d_gene: TRBD1; CDR3nt: TGCGCCAGCAGCCTCGGAAGGGGACAGGGGAATCAGCCCCAGCATTTT; CDR3aa: CASSLGRGQGNQPQHF
abundance: .; v_gene: TRBV25-1; j_gene: TRBJ2-7; d_gene: TRBD2; CDR3nt: TGTGCGGGAGGGAACTCCTACGAGCAGTACTTC; CDR3aa: CAGGNSYEQYF
abundance: .; v_gene: TRBV7-8; j_gene: TRBJ2-1; d_gene: .; CDR3nt: TGTGCCAGCAGCTTAGCCGATAGGAGTATCGAACGCAATGAGCAGTTCTTC; CDR3aa: CASSLADRSIERNEQFF
abundance: .; v_gene: TRBV6-5; j_gene: TRBJ2-7; d_gene: .; CDR3nt: TGTGCCAGCAGTTGGGCTAAAACCTACGAGCAGTACTTC; CDR3aa: CASSWAKTYEQYF
abundance: .; v_gene: TRBV27; j_gene: TRBJ2-3; d_gene: TRBD2; CDR3nt: TGTGCCAGCAGTATATATCCGGGAGGTGGGGCAGATACGCAGTATTTT; CDR3aa: CASSIYPGGGADTQYF
abundance: .; v_gene: TRBV7-6; j_gene: TRBJ1-4; d_gene: .; CDR3nt: TGTGCCAGCAGCCTGGACAGCCTGTACTCCGCAACTAATGAAAAACTGTTTTTT; CDR3aa: CASSLDSLYSATNEKLFF
abundance: .; v_gene: TRBV14; j_gene: TRBJ1-1; d_gene: .; CDR3nt: TGTGCCAGCAGCCAGTTGCCCGACGGCGGCACTGAAGCTTTCTTT; CDR3aa: CASSQLPDGGTEAFF
abundance: .; v_gene: TRBV7-9; j_gene: TRBJ1-2; d_gene: TRBD1; CDR3nt: TGTGCCAGCAGCTTAGACTTTACGGTTGACAGGGACTATGGCTACACCTTC; CDR3aa: CASSLDFTVDRDYGYTF
abundance: .; v_gene: TRBV20-1; j_gene: TRBJ2-2; d_gene: .; CDR3nt: TGCAGTGCTTGGAGCGGGGAGCTGTTTTTT; CDR3aa: CSAWSGELFF
abundance: .; v_gene: TRBV6-5; j_gene: TRBJ2-2; d_gene: .; CDR3nt: TGTGCCAGCAGTTACTCGTTCGACACCGGGGAGCTGTTTTTT; CDR3aa: CASSYSFDTGELFF
abundance: .; v_gene: TRBV2; j_gene: TRBJ2-7; d_gene: .; CDR3nt: TGTGCCAGCCAACGGGCCTACGAGCAGTACTTC; CDR3aa: CASQRAYEQYF